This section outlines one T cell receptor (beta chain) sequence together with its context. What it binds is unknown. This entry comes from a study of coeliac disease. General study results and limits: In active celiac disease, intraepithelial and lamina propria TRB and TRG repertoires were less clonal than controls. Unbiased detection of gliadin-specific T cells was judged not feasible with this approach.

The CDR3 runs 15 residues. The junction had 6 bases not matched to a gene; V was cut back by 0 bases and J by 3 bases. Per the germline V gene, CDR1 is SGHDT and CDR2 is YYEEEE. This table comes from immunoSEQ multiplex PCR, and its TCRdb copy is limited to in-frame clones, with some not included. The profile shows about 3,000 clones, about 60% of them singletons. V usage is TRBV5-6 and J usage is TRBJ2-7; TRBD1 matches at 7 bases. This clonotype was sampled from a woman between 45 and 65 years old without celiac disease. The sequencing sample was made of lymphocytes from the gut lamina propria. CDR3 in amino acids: CASSLGVAGGYEQYF. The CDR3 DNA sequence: TGTGCCAGCAGCTTGGGCGTGGCAGGGGGCTACGAGCAGTACTTC.